This is a list of T cell receptor beta chains from one sample in a study of early T cells in non-severe SARS-CoV-2 infection. From the 5' RACE reads, TCRdb called clonotypes with MiXCR, one entry per CDR3 protein. The data contain tens of thousands of distinct CDR3 sequences, around 13% of them singletons. Sequencing used whole blood. The source of these receptors is an adult who was a healthcare worker with PCR-confirmed SARS-CoV-2 infection or an uninfected control (not recorded which). CDR3s include the opening cysteine and the closing phenylalanine or tryptophan.

v_gene	j_gene	CDR3aa
TRBV5-1	TRBJ1-1	CASSLGTGVGTEAFF
TRBV7-9	TRBJ2-1	CASSLGRDNEQFF
TRBV3-1	TRBJ2-7	CASSQLGQGPYEQYF
TRBV5-1	TRBJ2-2	CASSLDGAGERNTGELFF
TRBV29-1	TRBJ1-1	CSVERARRKNTEAFF
TRBV2	TRBJ2-5	CASQWYGQETQYF
TRBV3-1	TRBJ1-6	CASSFVGQGSPLHF
TRBV3-1	TRBJ2-7	CASSLGLTYEQYF
TRBV27	TRBJ2-1	CASSLGHQLYNEQFF
TRBV5-1	TRBJ2-5	CASSLDAVETQYF
TRBV5-1	TRBJ2-7	CASSLGTGTYEQYF
TRBV3-1	TRBJ1-2	CASSQERSGYTF